This T cell receptor (beta chain) was recovered during a study of T cells in Graves' hyperthyroidism and ophthalmopathy. Together with thyroid ultrasound, orbital computed tomography, serum thyroxine and TRAb, clinical symptoms were used for diagnoses. The PBMCs were sourced from fresh peripheral blood (more than 9 ml). The TCR beta CDR3 regions underwent amplification using RNA transcripts as the source. The study used the HTBI primer set for a first-round RT-PCR of the TCR CDR3. From the multiplex PCR reads, TCRdb called clonotypes with MiXCR, one entry per CDR3 protein. This sample carries 400,000 or so distinct CDR3 sequences, about an eighth of them seen once, and the ten largest clones take approximately 27%. From germline, CDR1 is LNHNV and CDR2 YYDKDF (reference sequence). Between the trimmed V and J ends, which lost 4 bases and 5 bases, there was a span of 16 bases. The CDR3 runs 15 residues.

This clonotype turned up a few times. This sequence was found in a man between 45 and 60 years old with Graves' ophthalmopathy. Sample: blood. The rearrangement links TRBV15 to TRBJ2-3; tentatively, D is TRBD2 (5 bases). CDR3 nucleotide sequence: TGTGCCACCAGCAAGTCACTAAGGGCGGGAGATACGCAGTATTTT. Residues: CATSKSLRAGDTQYF.